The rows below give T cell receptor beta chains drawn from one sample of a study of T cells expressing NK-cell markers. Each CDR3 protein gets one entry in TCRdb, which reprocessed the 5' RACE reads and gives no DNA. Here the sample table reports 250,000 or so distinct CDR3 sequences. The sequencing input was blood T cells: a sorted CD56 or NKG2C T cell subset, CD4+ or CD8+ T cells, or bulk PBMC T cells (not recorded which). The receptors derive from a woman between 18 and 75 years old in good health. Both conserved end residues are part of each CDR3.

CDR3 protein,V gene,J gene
CASSYYRGSGANVLTF,TRBV11-2,TRBJ2-6
CSARDPGRPQETQYF,TRBV20-1,TRBJ2-5
CASSLGQGATTGNTIYF,TRBV5-1,TRBJ1-3
CASSYNRGNYGYTF,TRBV6-5,TRBJ1-2
CASSTGLAEYNEQFF,TRBV6-1,TRBJ2-1
CASSLYGTTSSYEQYF,TRBV12-3/TRBV12-4,TRBJ2-7
CASRIGGPVAGNTIYF,TRBV7-2,TRBJ1-3
CATSDGQAATNEKLFF,TRBV24-1,TRBJ1-4
CASSVAPRGQGAHEQFF,TRBV9,TRBJ2-1
CATNRDISSYNEQFF,TRBV5-1,TRBJ2-1
CSARDAGLTTDTQYF,TRBV20-1,TRBJ2-3
CASSLSGLNTGELFF,TRBV5-1,TRBJ2-2
CASSSGQGTRSPLHF,TRBV12-3/TRBV12-4,TRBJ1-6
CASSSGTGLNSPLHF,TRBV12-3/TRBV12-4,TRBJ1-6
CASSYKAGGLSYEQYF,TRBV6-2/TRBV6-3,TRBJ2-7
CASRPGRPEVVAGELFF,TRBV6-1,TRBJ2-2
CSARDPATGSSYNEQFF,TRBV20-1,TRBJ2-1
CASSVGKGLEAFF,TRBV9,TRBJ1-1
CASSPRGTSGITGELFF,TRBV18,TRBJ2-2
CASTRGDRGSTGELFF,TRBV4-2,TRBJ2-2
CASSQGRERDNYEQYF,TRBV4-3,TRBJ2-7
CASRYLTGPTSNYGYTF,TRBV5-1,TRBJ1-2
CASSFLRANEQFF,TRBV12-3/TRBV12-4,TRBJ2-1
CASSLRAGRYGYTF,TRBV27,TRBJ1-2
CASSLANRVAGEQFF,TRBV5-1,TRBJ2-1
CASTFGRFTYEQYF,TRBV12-3/TRBV12-4,TRBJ2-7
CASSASGTYGYTF,TRBV6-4,TRBJ1-2
CASSSRDRGGTEAFF,TRBV11-1,TRBJ1-1
CASSQDLPGGIGYSGNTIYF,TRBV4-3,TRBJ1-3
CASSYGWGSLANEKLFF,TRBV28,TRBJ1-4
CASSQNTGANVLTF,TRBV4-3,TRBJ2-6
CASSGTSGLAGGYEQFF,TRBV2,TRBJ2-1
CASSPRQGWGSNIAEAFF,TRBV18,TRBJ1-1
CASSIGDRAAFF,TRBV19,TRBJ1-1
CASSFWSGTRIWADTQYF,TRBV7-8,TRBJ2-3
CASRGWTLREQYF,TRBV6-1,TRBJ2-7
CSATMQAETQYF,TRBV20-1,TRBJ2-5
CSARRGSGRGNTGELFF,TRBV20-1,TRBJ2-2
CASSFTGAKEAFF,TRBV27,TRBJ1-1
CASRPLGSVYNEQFF,TRBV6-2/TRBV6-3,TRBJ2-1
CSAKLAGAFNEQFF,TRBV20-1,TRBJ2-1
CASSYLGNQPQHF,TRBV6-5,TRBJ1-5
CSARDQGRGHSPLHF,TRBV20-1,TRBJ1-6
CASSRGFDGDGYTF,TRBV4-1,TRBJ1-2
CSAREVLGLAGDKYF,TRBV20-1,TRBJ2-5